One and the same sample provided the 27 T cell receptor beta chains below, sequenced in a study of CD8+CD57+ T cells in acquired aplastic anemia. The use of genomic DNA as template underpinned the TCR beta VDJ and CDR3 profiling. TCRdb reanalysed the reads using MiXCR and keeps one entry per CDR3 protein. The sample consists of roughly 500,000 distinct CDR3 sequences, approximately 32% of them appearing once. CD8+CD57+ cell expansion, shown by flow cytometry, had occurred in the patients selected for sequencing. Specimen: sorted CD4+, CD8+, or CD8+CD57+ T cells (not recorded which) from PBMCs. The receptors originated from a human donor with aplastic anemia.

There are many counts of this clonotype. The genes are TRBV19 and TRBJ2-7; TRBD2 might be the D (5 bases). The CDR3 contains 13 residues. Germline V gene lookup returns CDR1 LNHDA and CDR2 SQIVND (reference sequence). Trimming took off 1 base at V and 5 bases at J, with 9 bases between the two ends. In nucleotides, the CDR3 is TGTGCCAGTAGTATAGGGCGAGCGGACGAGCAGTACTTC. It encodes CASSIGRADEQYF. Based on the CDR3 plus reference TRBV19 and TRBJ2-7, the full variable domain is DGGITQSPKYLFRKEGQNVTLSCEQNLNHDAMYWYRQDPGQGLRLIYYSQIVNDFQKGDIAEGYSVSREKKESFPLTVTSAQKNPTAFYLCASSIGRADEQYFGPGTRLTVT.

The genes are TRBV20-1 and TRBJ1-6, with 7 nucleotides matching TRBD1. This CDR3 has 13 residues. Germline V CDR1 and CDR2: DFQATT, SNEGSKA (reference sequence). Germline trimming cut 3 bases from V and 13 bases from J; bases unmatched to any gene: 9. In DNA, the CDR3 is TGCAGTGCTAGTGGGCAGGGGGGTATCCCCCTCCACTTT. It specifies CSASGQGGIPLHF.

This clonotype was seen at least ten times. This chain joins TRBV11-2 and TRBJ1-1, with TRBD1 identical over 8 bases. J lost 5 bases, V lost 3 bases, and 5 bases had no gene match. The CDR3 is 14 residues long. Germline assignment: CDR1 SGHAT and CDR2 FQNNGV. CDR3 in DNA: TGTGCCAGCAGCTTTTTACAGGGGGGAACTGAAGCTTTCTTT. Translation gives CASSFLQGGTEAFF. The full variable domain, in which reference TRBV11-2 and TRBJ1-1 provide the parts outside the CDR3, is EAGVAQSPRYKIIEKRQSVAFWCNPISGHATLYWYQQILGQGPKLLIQFQNNGVVDDSQLPKDRFSAERLKGVDSTLKIQPAKLEDSAVYLCASSFLQGGTEAFFGQGTRLTVV.

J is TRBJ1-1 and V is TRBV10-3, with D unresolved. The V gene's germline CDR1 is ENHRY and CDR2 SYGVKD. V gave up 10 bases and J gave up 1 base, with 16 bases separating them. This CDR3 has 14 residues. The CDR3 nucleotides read TGTGCCACCTCGGAAGGCCGCTCGAACACTGAAGCTTTCTTT. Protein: CATSEGRSNTEAFF.

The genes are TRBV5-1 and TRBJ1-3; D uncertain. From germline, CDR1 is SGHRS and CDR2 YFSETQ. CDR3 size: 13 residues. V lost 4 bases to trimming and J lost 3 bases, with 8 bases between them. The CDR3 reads CASSPEFGNTIYF. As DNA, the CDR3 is TGCGCCAGCAGCCCAGAATTTGGAAACACCATATATTTT.

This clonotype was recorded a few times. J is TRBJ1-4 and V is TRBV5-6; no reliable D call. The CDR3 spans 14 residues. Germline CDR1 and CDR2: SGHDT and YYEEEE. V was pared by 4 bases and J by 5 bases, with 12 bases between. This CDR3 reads CASSAFAENEKLFF. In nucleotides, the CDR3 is TGTGCCAGCAGCGCCTTCGCAGAGAATGAAAAACTGTTTTTT.

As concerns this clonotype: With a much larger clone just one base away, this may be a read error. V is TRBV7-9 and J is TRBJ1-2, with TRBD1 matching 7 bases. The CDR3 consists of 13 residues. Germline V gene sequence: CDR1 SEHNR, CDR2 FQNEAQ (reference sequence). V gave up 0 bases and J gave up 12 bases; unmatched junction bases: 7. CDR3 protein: CASSLAEQGGHTF. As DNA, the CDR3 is TGTGCCAGCAGCTTAGCGGAGCAGGGGGGCCACACCTTC.

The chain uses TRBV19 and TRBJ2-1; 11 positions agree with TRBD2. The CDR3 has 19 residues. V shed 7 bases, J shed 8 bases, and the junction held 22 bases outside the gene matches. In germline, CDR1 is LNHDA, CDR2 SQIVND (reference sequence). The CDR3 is CASNDIGGATSGGGDEQFF. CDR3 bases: TGTGCCAGTAATGATATCGGAGGGGCAACTAGCGGGGGCGGGGATGAGCAGTTCTTC.

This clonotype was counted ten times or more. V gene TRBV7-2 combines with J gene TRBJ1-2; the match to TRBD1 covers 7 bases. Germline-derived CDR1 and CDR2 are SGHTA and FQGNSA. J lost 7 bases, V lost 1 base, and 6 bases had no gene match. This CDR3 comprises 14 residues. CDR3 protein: CASSLGGTEGGYTF. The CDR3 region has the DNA TGTGCCAGCAGCTTAGGCGGGACAGAAGGTGGCTACACCTTC. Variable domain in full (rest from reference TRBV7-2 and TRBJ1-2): GAGVSQSPSNKVTEKGKDVELRCDPISGHTALYWYRQSLGQGLEFLIYFQGNSAPDKSGLPSDRFSAERTGGSVSTLTIQRTQQEDSAVYLCASSLGGTEGGYTFGSGTRLTVV.

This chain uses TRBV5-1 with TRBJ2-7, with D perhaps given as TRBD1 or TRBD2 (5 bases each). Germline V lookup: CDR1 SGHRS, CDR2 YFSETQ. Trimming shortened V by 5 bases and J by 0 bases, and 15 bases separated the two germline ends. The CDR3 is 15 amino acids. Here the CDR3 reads CASRIRDGPSYEQYF. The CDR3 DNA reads TGCGCCAGCAGAATACGGGACGGACCCTCCTACGAGCAGTACTTC.

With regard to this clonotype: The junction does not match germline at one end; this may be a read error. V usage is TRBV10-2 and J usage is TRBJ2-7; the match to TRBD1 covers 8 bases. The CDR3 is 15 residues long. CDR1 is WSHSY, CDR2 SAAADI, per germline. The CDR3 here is CASSARTGITYEQYF. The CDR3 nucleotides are TGTGCCAGCAGTGCACGGACAGGGATAACCTACGAGCAGTACTTC.

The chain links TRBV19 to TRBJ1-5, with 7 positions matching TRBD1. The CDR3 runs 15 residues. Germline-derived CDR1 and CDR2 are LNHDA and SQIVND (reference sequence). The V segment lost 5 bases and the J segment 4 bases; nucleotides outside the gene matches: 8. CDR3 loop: CASSWRQGGNQPQHF. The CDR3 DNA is TGTGCCAGTAGTTGGAGGCAGGGGGGGAATCAGCCCCAGCATTTT.

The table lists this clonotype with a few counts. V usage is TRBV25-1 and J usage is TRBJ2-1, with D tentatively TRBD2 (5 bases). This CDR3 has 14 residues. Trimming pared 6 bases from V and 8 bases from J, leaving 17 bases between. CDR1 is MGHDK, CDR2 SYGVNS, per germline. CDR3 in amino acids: CASSQQSAEDEQFF. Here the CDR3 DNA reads TGTGCCAGCAGCCAACAGTCCGCGGAGGATGAGCAGTTCTTC.

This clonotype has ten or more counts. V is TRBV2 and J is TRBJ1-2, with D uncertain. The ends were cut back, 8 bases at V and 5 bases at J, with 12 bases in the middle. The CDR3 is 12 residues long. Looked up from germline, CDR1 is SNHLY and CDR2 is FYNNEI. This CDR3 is CASRAGRYGYTF. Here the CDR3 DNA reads TGTGCCAGCCGAGCCGGGAGGTATGGCTACACCTTC.

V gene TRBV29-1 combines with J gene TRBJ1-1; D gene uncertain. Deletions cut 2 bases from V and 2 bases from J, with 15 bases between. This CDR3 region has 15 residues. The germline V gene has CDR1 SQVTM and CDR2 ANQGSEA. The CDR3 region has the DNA TGCAGCGTTGAAAATCAGGTAGCCTTAAACACTGAAGCTTTCTTT. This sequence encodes CSVENQVALNTEAFF. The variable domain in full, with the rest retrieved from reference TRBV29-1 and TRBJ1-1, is SAVISQKPSRDICQRGTSLTIQCQVDSQVTMMFWYRQQPGQSLTLIATANQGSEATYESGFVIDKFPISRPNLTFSTLTVSNMSPEDSSIYLCSVENQVALNTEAFFGQGTRLTVV.

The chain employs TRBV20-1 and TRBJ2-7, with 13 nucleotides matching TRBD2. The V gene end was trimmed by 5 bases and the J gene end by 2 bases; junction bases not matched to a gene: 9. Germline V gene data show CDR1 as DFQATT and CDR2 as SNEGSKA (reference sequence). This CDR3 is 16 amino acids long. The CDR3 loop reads CSAAPAGTSGTYEQYF. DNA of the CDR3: TGCAGTGCTGCACCAGCCGGGACTAGCGGGACCTACGAGCAGTACTTC.

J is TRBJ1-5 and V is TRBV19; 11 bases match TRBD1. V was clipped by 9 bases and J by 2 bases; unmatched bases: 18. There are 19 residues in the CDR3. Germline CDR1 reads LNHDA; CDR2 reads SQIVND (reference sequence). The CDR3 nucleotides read TGTGCCAGCAGTTTAGAGGGACAGGGGGGACGTGTCGGCAATCAGCCCCAGCATTTT. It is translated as CASSLEGQGGRVGNQPQHF.

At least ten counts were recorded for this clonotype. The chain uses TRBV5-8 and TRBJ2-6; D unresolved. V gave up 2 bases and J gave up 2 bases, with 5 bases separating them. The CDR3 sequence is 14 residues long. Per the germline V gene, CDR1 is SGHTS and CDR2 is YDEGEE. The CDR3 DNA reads TGTGCCAGCAGCTTAGTAGCTGGGGCCAACGTCCTGACTTTC. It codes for CASSLVAGANVLTF.

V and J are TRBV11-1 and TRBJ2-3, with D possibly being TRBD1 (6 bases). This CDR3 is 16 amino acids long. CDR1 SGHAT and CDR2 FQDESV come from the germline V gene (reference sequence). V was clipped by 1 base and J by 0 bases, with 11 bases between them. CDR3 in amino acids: CASSLGTVTSTDTQYF. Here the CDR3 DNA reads TGTGCCAGCAGCTTAGGGACAGTGACTAGCACAGATACGCAGTATTTT.

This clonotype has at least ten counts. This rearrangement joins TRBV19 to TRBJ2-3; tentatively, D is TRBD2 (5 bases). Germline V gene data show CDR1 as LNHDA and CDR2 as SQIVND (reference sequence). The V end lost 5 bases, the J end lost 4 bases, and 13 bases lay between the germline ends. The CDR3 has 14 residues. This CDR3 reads CASSVLGSADTQYF. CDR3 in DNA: TGTGCCAGTAGTGTACTAGGGTCGGCAGATACGCAGTATTTT.

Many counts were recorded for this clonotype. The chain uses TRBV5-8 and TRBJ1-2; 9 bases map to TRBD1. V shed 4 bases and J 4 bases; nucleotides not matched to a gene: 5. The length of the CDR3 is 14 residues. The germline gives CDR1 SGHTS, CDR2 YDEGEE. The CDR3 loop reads CASSMDRGAYGYTF. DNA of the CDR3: TGTGCCAGCAGCATGGACAGGGGCGCCTATGGCTACACCTTC.

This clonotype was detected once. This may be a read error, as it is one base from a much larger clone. Here the CDR3 reads CSARDGGSHSYEQHF. The CDR3 coding sequence is TGCAGTGCTAGAGATGGGGGGAGTCACTCCTACGAGCAGCACTTC. The J gene is TRBJ2-7, the V gene TRBV20-1, with D maybe TRBD2 (6 bases). Germline V lookup: CDR1 DFQATT, CDR2 SNEGSKA (reference sequence). The CDR3 contains 15 residues.

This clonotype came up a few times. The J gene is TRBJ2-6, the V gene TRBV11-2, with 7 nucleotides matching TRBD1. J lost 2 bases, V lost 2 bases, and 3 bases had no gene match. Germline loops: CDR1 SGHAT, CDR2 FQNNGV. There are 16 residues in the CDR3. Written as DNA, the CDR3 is TGTGCCAGCAGCTTACAGGGGGTAGCTGGGGCCAACGTCCTGACTTTC. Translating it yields CASSLQGVAGANVLTF.

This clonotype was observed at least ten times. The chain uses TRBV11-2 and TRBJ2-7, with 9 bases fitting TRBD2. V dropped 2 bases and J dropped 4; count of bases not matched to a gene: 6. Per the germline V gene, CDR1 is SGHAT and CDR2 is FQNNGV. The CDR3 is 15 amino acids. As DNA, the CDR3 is TGTGCCAGCAGCTTATGGACTAGCGAGCAGTACGAGCAGTACTTC. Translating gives CASSLWTSEQYEQYF.

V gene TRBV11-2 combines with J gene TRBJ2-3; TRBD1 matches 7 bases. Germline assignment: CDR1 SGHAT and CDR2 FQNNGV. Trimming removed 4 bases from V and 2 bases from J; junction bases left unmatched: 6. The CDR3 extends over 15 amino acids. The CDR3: CASSSGTADTDTQYF. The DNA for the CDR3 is TGTGCCAGCAGCTCCGGGACAGCAGACACAGATACGCAGTATTTT.

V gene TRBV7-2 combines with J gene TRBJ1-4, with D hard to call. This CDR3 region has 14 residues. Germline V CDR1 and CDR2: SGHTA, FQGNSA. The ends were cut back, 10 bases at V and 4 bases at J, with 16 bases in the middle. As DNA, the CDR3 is TGTGCCACCAGAGGACGGACGAGTAATGAAAAACTGTTTTTT. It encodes CATRGRTSNEKLFF.

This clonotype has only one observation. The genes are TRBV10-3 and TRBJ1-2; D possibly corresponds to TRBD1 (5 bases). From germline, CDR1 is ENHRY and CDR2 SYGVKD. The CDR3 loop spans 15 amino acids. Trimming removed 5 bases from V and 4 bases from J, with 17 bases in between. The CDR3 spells CAISQTARRGYGYTF. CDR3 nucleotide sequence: TGTGCCATCAGTCAGACAGCTCGCCGAGGCTATGGCTACACCTTC.